The 8 T cell receptor beta chains presented below share a single source sample, sequenced in a study of Graves' ophthalmopathy and Graves' hyperthyroidism. Amplification targeted the TCR beta CDR3 regions, with RNA transcripts as the source material. Following a first-round RT-PCR that used HTBI primers, a second-round multiplex PCR was carried out. TCRdb itself ran the multiplex PCR reads through MiXCR, one entry per CDR3 protein. This sample has about 370,000 distinct CDR3 sequences, with 17% found just once. Material: peripheral blood. All receptors derive from an adult woman with stable Graves' hyperthyroidism.

This clonotype appeared many times. The chain is built from TRBV20-1 and TRBJ1-1; a weak D match, TRBD1 (6 bases). The germline V gene has CDR1 DFQATT and CDR2 SNEGSKA (reference sequence). The germline V and J ends were trimmed by 3 bases and 0 bases, with 8 bases remaining between them. This CDR3 has 13 residues. The CDR3 bases are TGCAGTGCTAGTTCAGGGGTGAACACTGAAGCTTTCTTT. Amino acid sequence: CSASSGVNTEAFF.

This clonotype showed up many times. This rearrangement joins TRBV7-2 to TRBJ2-2; 8 positions match TRBD1. Germline lookup yields CDR1 SGHTA and CDR2 FQGNSA. Unmatched junction bases numbered 9, after V lost 2 bases and J lost 7 bases. The CDR3 length is 16 residues. Written as DNA, the CDR3 is TGTGCCAGCAGCTTAATGGCAGGGGGCGAGGGCGGGGAGCTGTTTTTT. This gives the protein CASSLMAGGEGGELFF.

In this sample, this clonotype turned up many times. The rearrangement joins TRBV6-2 or TRBV6-3 to TRBJ2-5, with no clear D. Germline V CDR1 and CDR2: MNHEY, SVGEGT. V was cut by 2 bases and J by 4 bases, with 17 bases left in between. There are 16 residues in the CDR3. The CDR3 nucleotides read TGTGCCAGCAGTTACCTCGACACTGGCCAAGGAGAGACCCAGTACTTC. It codes for CASSYLDTGQGETQYF.

The rearrangement joins TRBV30 to TRBJ2-7, with 7 positions matching TRBD2. J was trimmed by 3 bases and V by 2 bases; bases with no gene match: 13. The germline CDR1 and CDR2 sequences are GTSNPN and SVGIG (reference sequence). This CDR3 contains 16 residues. This CDR3 is CAWSSTSGTTVYEQYF. Written as DNA, the CDR3 is TGTGCCTGGAGTTCTACCTCCGGGACTACCGTCTACGAGCAGTACTTC.

This clonotype was seen ten or more times. The V and J genes are TRBV12-3 or TRBV12-4 and TRBJ1-1; D unresolved. Trimming shortened V by 6 bases and J by 5 bases, and 16 bases separated the two germline ends. The CDR3 sequence is 14 residues long. The CDR3 DNA is TGTGCCAGCAGCCGGGGTTACACCGGAACTGAAGCTTTCTTT. This codes for CASSRGYTGTEAFF.

This clonotype was counted ten times or more. The chain links TRBV6-1 to TRBJ2-2, with 7 bases that match TRBD1. V shed 7 bases and J 1 base; nucleotides not matched to a gene: 3. The CDR3 length is 14 residues. Germline V gives CDR1 MNHNS, CDR2 SASEGT. CDR3 residues: CASTRDRNTGELFF. CDR3 nucleotides: TGTGCCAGCACCCGGGACAGGAACACCGGGGAGCTGTTTTTT.

J is TRBJ2-7 and V is TRBV7-2; no reliable D call. The CDR3 sequence is 15 residues long. The ends were cut back, 5 bases at V and 3 bases at J, with 17 bases in the middle. The germline gives CDR1 SGHTA, CDR2 FQGNSA. The CDR3 DNA is TGTGCCAGCAGCGTCCCCCCGAGACCAAGCTACGAGCAGTACTTC. Protein: CASSVPPRPSYEQYF.

This clonotype was detected many times. The chain carries TRBV20-1 and TRBJ1-6; 7 nucleotides align to TRBD1. V shed 3 bases, J shed 10 bases, and the junction held 12 bases outside the gene matches. The CDR3 consists of 15 residues. Germline V lookup: CDR1 DFQATT, CDR2 SNEGSKA (reference sequence). CDR3 in DNA: TGCAGTGCTAGGCAAGGGGGCGTTTGGGAATCACCCCTCCACTTT. Its translation: CSARQGGVWESPLHF.